These T cell receptor beta chains were read from a single sample in a study of post-analysis software for immune sequencing data. Each CDR3 protein gets one entry after TCRdb re-called the PCR reads with MiXCR. The table lists about 500,000 distinct CDR3 sequences, over 35% of them singletons. Sequencing input: blood. The receptors were sampled from a girl between 10 and 17 years old with multiple sclerosis. CDR3s include the opening cysteine and the closing phenylalanine or tryptophan. Fields, in order: clone size, D gene, V gene, J gene, CDR3 protein, CDR3 DNA. The D gene is left open where the match is weak. Rows may omit the clone size; those that give it use once, few, many or a size class.

size: few; D: NA; V: TRBV4-2; J: TRBJ1-1; CDR3: CASSQDNHANTEAFF; DNA: TGTGCCAGCAGCCAAGATAACCACGCGAACACTGAAGCTTTCTTT
size: NA; D: NA; V: TRBV5-4; J: TRBJ2-7; CDR3: CASSGGSQGGYEQYF; DNA: TGTGCCAGCAGCGGCGGATCACAGGGTGGCTACGAGCAGTACTTC
size: NA; D: NA; V: TRBV5-4; J: TRBJ2-1; CDR3: CASSTEVQYEQFF; DNA: TGTGCCAGCAGTACAGAGGTCCAGTATGAGCAGTTCTTC
size: NA; D: NA; V: TRBV10-3; J: TRBJ2-7; CDR3: CAIGEHEQYF; DNA: TGTGCCATCGGAGAACACGAGCAGTACTTC
size: once; D: NA; V: TRBV9; J: TRBJ2-7; CDR3: CASSVGDGGGYEQYF; DNA: TGTGCCAGCAGCGTAGGTGACGGGGGAGGCTACGAGCAGTACTTC
size: NA; D: TRBD1; V: TRBV29-1; J: TRBJ2-5; CDR3: CSAAYGTGAETQYF; DNA: TGCAGCGCCGCGTACGGGACAGGGGCCGAGACCCAGTACTTC
size: NA; D: NA; V: TRBV9; J: TRBJ1-5; CDR3: CANSPDLSRNQPQHF; DNA: TGTGCCAACAGCCCTGACTTGTCACGTAATCAGCCCCAGCATTTT
size: few; D: TRBD1; V: TRBV6-5; J: TRBJ2-3; CDR3: CASNLDRGDTQYF; DNA: TGTGCCAGCAACCTCGACAGGGGGGATACGCAGTATTTT
size: few; D: NA; V: TRBV12-3/TRBV12-4; J: TRBJ1-2; CDR3: CASSPNRDNPGYTF; DNA: TGTGCCAGCAGTCCGAACCGGGACAACCCTGGCTACACCTTC
size: NA; D: TRBD2; V: TRBV20-1; J: TRBJ2-5; CDR3: CSARRGREGTQYF; DNA: TGCAGTGCTAGACGCGGGAGGGAGGGGACCCAGTACTTC
size: once; D: TRBD1; V: TRBV6-1; J: TRBJ2-7; CDR3: CASRGQPLYEQYF; DNA: TGTGCCAGCAGGGGACAGCCTCTCTACGAGCAGTACTTC
size: NA; D: TRBD1; V: TRBV3-1; J: TRBJ1-4; CDR3: CASSLTGGDGEKLFF; DNA: TGTGCCAGCAGCCTAACAGGGGGCGACGGTGAAAAACTGTTTTTT
size: once; D: NA; V: TRBV5-1; J: TRBJ2-7; CDR3: CASSTGLSAYEQYF; DNA: TGCGCCAGCAGCACGGGACTCTCCGCCTACGAGCAGTACTTC
size: NA; D: NA; V: TRBV20-1; J: TRBJ2-1; CDR3: CSARGSRASYNEQFF; DNA: TGCAGTGCTAGGGGCTCGCGCGCTTCCTACAATGAGCAGTTCTTC
size: few; D: NA; V: TRBV7-9; J: TRBJ1-2; CDR3: CASSLGQSDGYTF; DNA: TGTGCCAGCAGCTTAGGACAGTCCGATGGCTACACCTTC
size: NA; D: NA; V: TRBV14; J: TRBJ1-1; CDR3: CASSRRPAGNTEAFF; DNA: TGTGCCAGCAGCCGCCGACCGGCCGGGAACACTGAAGCTTTCTTT
size: NA; D: NA; V: TRBV3-1; J: TRBJ2-3; CDR3: CASSQVRTDTQYF; DNA: TGTGCCAGCAGCCAAGTAAGGACAGATACGCAGTATTTT
size: NA; D: NA; V: TRBV10-1; J: TRBJ2-7; CDR3: CASSERGTYEQYF; DNA: TGCGCCAGCAGTGAACGGGGGACCTACGAGCAGTACTTC
size: many; D: TRBD1; V: TRBV20-1; J: TRBJ2-7; CDR3: CSATYRQGYNDEQYF; DNA: TGCAGTGCTACCTACCGACAGGGGTATAACGACGAGCAGTACTTC
size: NA; D: NA; V: TRBV9; J: TRBJ1-4; CDR3: CASSVNSGVNEKLFF; DNA: TGTGCCAGCAGCGTCAACAGCGGTGTCAATGAAAAACTGTTTTTT
size: NA; D: NA; V: TRBV20-1; J: TRBJ2-1; CDR3: CSARAPAISYNEQFF; DNA: TGCAGTGCTAGAGCCCCGGCTATCTCCTACAATGAGCAGTTCTTC
size: NA; D: TRBD2; V: TRBV7-3; J: TRBJ2-1; CDR3: CASSFGGLAGYEQFF; DNA: TGTGCCAGCAGCTTTGGGGGACTAGCGGGATACGAGCAGTTCTTC
size: once; D: TRBD1; V: TRBV9; J: TRBJ1-2; CDR3: CASSVGTGGYYGYTF; DNA: TGTGCCAGCAGCGTTGGGACAGGGGGCTACTATGGCTACACCTTC
size: NA; D: NA; V: TRBV18; J: TRBJ2-2; CDR3: CASSPSAGPGTGELFF; DNA: TGTGCCAGCTCACCATCCGCGGGACCGGGCACCGGGGAGCTGTTTTTT
size: NA; D: NA; V: TRBV21-1; J: TRBJ2-6; CDR3: CASSKNHQGIGANVLTF; DNA: TGTGCCAGCAGCAAAAACCATCAGGGTATTGGGGCCAACGTCCTGACTTTC
size: NA; D: TRBD2; V: TRBV28; J: TRBJ2-3; CDR3: CATASGRTDTQYF; DNA: TGTGCCACCGCTAGCGGACGCACAGATACGCAGTATTTT
size: NA; D: NA; V: TRBV20-1; J: TRBJ2-1; CDR3: CSARDLGDEQFF; DNA: TGCAGTGCTAGAGATCTGGGGGACGAGCAGTTCTTC
size: NA; D: NA; V: TRBV3-1; J: TRBJ2-3; CDR3: CANSQAPRDTQYF; DNA: TGTGCCAACAGCCAAGCGCCGCGAGATACGCAGTATTTT
size: few; D: NA; V: TRBV29-1; J: TRBJ1-1; CDR3: CSGLGGMHTEAFF; DNA: TGCAGCGGCCTGGGAGGGATGCACACTGAAGCTTTCTTT
size: NA; D: NA; V: TRBV6-5; J: TRBJ2-7; CDR3: CASSYNRDPTYEQYF; DNA: TGTGCCAGCAGTTACAACCGGGACCCGACCTACGAGCAGTACTTC
size: few; D: NA; V: TRBV2; J: TRBJ2-7; CDR3: CASSDDTYEQYF; DNA: TGTGCCAGCAGTGATGATACCTACGAGCAGTACTTC
size: once; D: NA; V: TRBV30; J: TRBJ2-7; CDR3: CAWKQEFSYEQYF; DNA: TGTGCCTGGAAGCAGGAATTCTCCTACGAGCAGTACTTC
size: few; D: NA; V: TRBV4-1; J: TRBJ2-1; CDR3: CASSQGTGRTYNEQFF; DNA: TGCGCCAGCAGCCAAGGTACGGGAAGGACCTACAATGAGCAGTTCTTC
size: NA; D: NA; V: TRBV7-9; J: TRBJ1-1; CDR3: CASSYRLGNTEAFF; DNA: TGTGCCAGCAGTTACCGCCTCGGGAACACTGAAGCTTTCTTT
size: NA; D: NA; V: TRBV11-1; J: TRBJ2-7; CDR3: CASSLDSTRDEQYF; DNA: TGTGCCAGCAGCTTAGACTCAACTCGGGACGAGCAGTACTTC
size: NA; D: TRBD1; V: TRBV5-1; J: TRBJ2-3; CDR3: CASSSDRATDTQYF; DNA: TGCGCCAGCAGCTCAGACAGGGCCACAGATACGCAGTATTTT
size: NA; D: NA; V: TRBV25-1; J: TRBJ1-2; CDR3: CASSENNYGYTF; DNA: TGTGCCAGCAGTGAGAATAACTATGGCTACACCTTC
size: NA; D: NA; V: TRBV6-6; J: TRBJ2-3; CDR3: CASSAPGHITDTQYF; DNA: TGTGCCAGCAGTGCTCCGGGACATATCACAGATACGCAGTATTTT
size: few; D: NA; V: TRBV13; J: TRBJ2-1; CDR3: CASSLLSRSNNEQFF; DNA: TGTGCCAGCAGCTTATTGTCACGGAGCAACAATGAGCAGTTCTTC
size: NA; D: TRBD2; V: TRBV28; J: TRBJ2-7; CDR3: CASSLMTSGRGSYNEQYF; DNA: TGTGCCAGCAGTCTTATGACTAGCGGGAGGGGATCCTACAATGAGCAGTACTTC
size: NA; D: TRBD2; V: TRBV29-1; J: TRBJ2-5; CDR3: CSVEAGLALRREETQYF; DNA: TGCAGCGTTGAAGCGGGACTAGCCCTAAGGAGGGAAGAGACCCAGTACTTC
size: NA; D: TRBD1; V: TRBV7-6; J: TRBJ1-4; CDR3: CASSSWLSGTGRGKLFF; DNA: TGTGCCAGCAGCTCCTGGCTTTCCGGGACAGGGCGCGGAAAACTGTTTTTT
size: few; D: NA; V: TRBV29-1; J: TRBJ1-2; CDR3: CSVEERWGYTF; DNA: TGCAGCGTTGAAGAGCGATGGGGCTACACCTTC